The text below deals with one T cell receptor beta chain. Germline V gives CDR1 LNHNV, CDR2 YYDKDF (reference sequence). The ends lost 3 bases at V and 1 base at J; junction bases unmatched: 11. The CDR3 is 21 amino acids. This specimen belongs to a study of blood T cell repertoires in COVID-19. Assay used: immunoSEQ multiplex PCR; TCRdb lists only in-frame clones, some missing. The sample includes about 670,000 clones, over 80% of them seen just once. This clonotype originated in a woman younger than 35 with acute or convalescent COVID-19. The sample taken for sequencing was peripheral blood. V gene TRBV15 combines with J gene TRBJ2-2; 16 nucleotides match TRBD2. The CDR3 spells CATSSRLPGTSGGVNTGELFF. The CDR3 coding sequence is TGTGCCACCAGCAGTCGCCTACCCGGGACTAGCGGGGGGGTGAACACCGGGGAGCTGTTTTTT.